This T cell receptor (beta chain) comes out of a study of blood T cell repertoires in COVID-19. In the study overall: COVID-19 samples collected from the United States, Italy and Spain covered acute and convalescent phases. From T cells, B-cell-depleted T cells, or PBMCs came the material, which was cDNA or gDNA.

As handled by the study authors: Reference gene primer amplification gave nucleated cell count estimates. Libraries were prepared by immunoSEQ multiplex PCR; TCRdb keeps only in-frame clonotypes and omits some of them. V and J calls and clone size are copied from that table; D and trimming were computed from the DNA. The profile shows about 250,000 clones, 70% to 75% of them singletons. This clone was observed once. This CDR3 is 18 amino acids long. Unmatched junction bases numbered 14, after V lost 4 bases and J lost 5 bases. The rearrangement joins TRBV5-3 to TRBJ1-5; 11 bases align to TRBD1. TRBV5-3 carries the ORF label, with uncertain function. Sequenced sample: peripheral blood. The sequence came from an elderly woman with acute or convalescent COVID-19. The CDR3 sequence: CARSAGTGGPPEHQPQHF. The CDR3 bases are TGTGCCAGAAGCGCCGGGACAGGGGGACCGCCGGAACATCAGCCCCAGCATTTT.